These 10 T cell receptor beta chains originate from one sample sequenced in a study of brain T cells in children with intractable seizures (dated by TCRdb to the early 2020s). Library creation used the immunoSEQ multiplex PCR assay. In TCRdb, the immuneACCESS table is reduced to in-frame sequences with V and J assigned. These tables do not hold every clone; where another copy was compared, an unresolved V gene accounts for under half, and the others remain unexplained. A total of about 340,000 clones appear in this sample, about 93% of them only once. Around 5% of the sample comes from the top ten. Interpreted using the paper, the time point label stands for: blood from clinic visit 5 months post-surgery; TSC patient then seizure free. The sample in question was peripheral blood, obtained around 5 months after surgery. The receptor source for this set is a boy in the first two years of life with tuberous sclerosis and intractable seizures.

As DNA, the CDR3 is TGTGCCACCAGCAGAGATCTTGGCAGGGAGGGAAATGGCTACACCTTC. Protein: CATSRDLGREGNGYTF. The chain carries TRBV15 and TRBJ1-2, with a weak D call TRBD1 (5 bases). This CDR3 region has 16 residues. Deletions cut 0 bases from V and 6 bases from J, with 17 bases between. Germline V gene sequence: CDR1 LNHNV, CDR2 YYDKDF (reference sequence). Full variable domain (missing parts from reference TRBV15 and TRBJ1-2): DAMVIQNPRYQVTQFGKPVTLSCSQTLNHNVMYWYQQKSSQAPKLLFHYYDKDFNNEADTPDNFQSRRPNTSFCFLDIRSPGLGDTAMYLCATSRDLGREGNGYTFGSGTRLTVV.

This clone was seen a single time. V and J are TRBV5-1 and TRBJ2-2; 11 bases agree with TRBD2. The V segment lost 2 bases and the J segment 0 bases; nucleotides outside the gene matches: 15. The germline gives CDR1 SGHRS, CDR2 YFSETQ. This CDR3 is 21 amino acids long. The CDR3 region has the DNA TGCGCCAGCAGCTTTGGTCATGGTAGCGGGAGGGCTCCATCGAACACCGGGGAGCTGTTTTTT. Residues: CASSFGHGSGRAPSNTGELFF.

The chain uses TRBV29-1 and TRBJ2-7; D remains unclear. Germline values: CDR1 SQVTM, CDR2 ANQGSEA. V dropped 6 bases and J dropped 8 bases, with 17 bases sitting between them. This CDR3 spans 12 amino acids. The CDR3 DNA follows: TGCAGCGTCACTAATGAGGCTGGGAAGCAGTACTTC. Amino acid sequence: CSVTNEAGKQYF.

The CDR3 coding sequence is TGTGCCAGCTTTAATCCCTGGGGATCTAACTATGGCTACACCTTC. Its translation: CASFNPWGSNYGYTF. V gene TRBV21-1 combines with J gene TRBJ1-2. TRBV21-1 is given as a pseudogene. The CDR3 is 15 amino acids.

The chain carries TRBV19 and TRBJ1-2, with D possibly matching TRBD1 (5 bases). Trimming left V 5 bases short and J 8 bases short, with 21 bases between. This CDR3 comprises 15 residues. Per germline, CDR1 LNHDA and CDR2 SQIVND (reference sequence). CDR3 sequence reads: CASSYPGRLGDGYTF. The CDR3 nucleotides are TGTGCCAGTAGTTACCCGGGGCGCCTGGGGGACGGCTACACCTTC.

V is TRBV11-2 and J is TRBJ2-7; possible D gene TRBD2, 5 bases. Trimming removed 4 bases from V and 0 bases from J, with 13 bases in between. Germline loops: CDR1 SGHAT, CDR2 FQNNGV. The CDR3 is made up of 15 amino acids. DNA for the CDR3: TGTGCCAGCAGCTCCGGGGAACTTGGCTCCTACGAGCAGTACTTC. It translates to CASSSGELGSYEQYF.

Concerning this clone itself: The same CDR3 also results from other DNA sequences found in this sample. This rearrangement joins TRBV30 to TRBJ2-6; D ambiguous. Germline assignment: CDR1 GTSNPN and CDR2 SVGIG (reference sequence). Trimming cost V 0 bases and J 0 bases, with 3 bases left between them. The CDR3 spans 14 residues. The CDR3 is CAWSVLSGANVLTF. DNA for the CDR3: TGTGCCTGGAGTGTGCTCTCTGGGGCCAACGTCCTGACTTTC.

The chain has TRBV7-9 and TRBJ2-7; D possibly uses TRBD1 or TRBD2 (6 bases each). Germline V gene data show CDR1 as SEHNR and CDR2 as FQNEAQ (reference sequence). Trimming removed 5 bases from V and 0 bases from J, with 14 bases in between. The CDR3 length is 15 residues. The CDR3 spells CASSPRGRTSYEQYF. For the CDR3, the DNA is TGTGCCAGCAGCCCCCGGGGGCGGACCTCCTACGAGCAGTACTTC.

V and J are TRBV7-2 and TRBJ1-1, with 7 bases identical to TRBD1. The CDR3 contains 14 residues. With 5 bases clipped from V and 0 bases from J, the junction kept 3 bases outside the gene matches. CDR1 is SGHTA, CDR2 FQGNSA, per germline. The CDR3 is CASSKTGMNTEAFF. For the CDR3, the DNA is TGTGCCAGCAGCAAGACAGGGATGAACACTGAAGCTTTCTTT. The full variable domain, rest sourced from reference TRBV7-2 and TRBJ1-1, is GAGVSQSPSNKVTEKGKDVELRCDPISGHTALYWYRQSLGQGLEFLIYFQGNSAPDKSGLPSDRFSAERTGGSVSTLTIQRTQQEDSAVYLCASSKTGMNTEAFFGQGTRLTVV.

The chain combines TRBV7-9 with TRBJ2-1, with D hard to call. The CDR3 runs to 14 residues. Germline assignment: CDR1 SEHNR and CDR2 FQNEAQ (reference sequence). V was cut by 1 base and J by 8 bases, with 12 bases left in between. DNA for the CDR3: TGTGCCAGCAGCTTAGGGTTTGGAGCCGATGAGCAGTTCTTC. Residues: CASSLGFGADEQFF.